This TCR beta chain was found in a study of T cell responses to AZD1222 COVID-19 vaccine. Notes on this clone: Its antigen is still unknown.

General study points: Just 6 or 7 AZD1222 recipients were seropositive at baseline. Nearly half of unique spike-specific TCRs reportedly avoided B.1.351 and B.1.1.7 mutated regions. White British ancestry dominated among donors, who included more females, and clonal diversity was possibly underestimated.

Germline V gene data show CDR1 as SGHRS and CDR2 as YFSETQ. V was shortened by 2 bases and J by 3 bases, with 20 bases between the two germline ends. The length of the CDR3 is 17 residues. Produced via immunoSEQ multiplex PCR; TCRdb's table is partial and in-frame only. Of about 150,000 clones listed, roughly 91% are singletons. The clonotype was recovered from an adult in good health. The V and J genes are TRBV5-1 and TRBJ1-1; D gene uncertain. The sequences come from peripheral blood, collected on day 0 of AZD1222 vaccination. CDR3: CASSLNSPNAGYTEAFF. The CDR3 coding sequence is TGCGCCAGCAGCTTAAACTCCCCCAACGCTGGATACACTGAAGCTTTCTTT.